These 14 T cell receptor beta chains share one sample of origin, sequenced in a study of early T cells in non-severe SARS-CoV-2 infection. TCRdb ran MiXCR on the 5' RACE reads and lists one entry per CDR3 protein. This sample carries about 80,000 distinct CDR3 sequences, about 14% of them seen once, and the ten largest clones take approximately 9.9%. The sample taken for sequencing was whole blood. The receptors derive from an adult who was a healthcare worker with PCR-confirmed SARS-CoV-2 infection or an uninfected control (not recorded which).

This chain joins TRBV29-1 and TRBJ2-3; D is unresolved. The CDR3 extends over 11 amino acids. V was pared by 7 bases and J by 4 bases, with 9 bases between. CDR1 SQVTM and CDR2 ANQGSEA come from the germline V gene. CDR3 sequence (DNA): TGCAGCGGGACGAAGGCAGATACGCAGTATTTT. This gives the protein CSGTKADTQYF.

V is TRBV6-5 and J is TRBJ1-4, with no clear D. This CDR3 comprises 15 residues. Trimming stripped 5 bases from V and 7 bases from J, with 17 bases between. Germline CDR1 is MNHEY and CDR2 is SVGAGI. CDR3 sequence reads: CASSQLRGPPEKLFF. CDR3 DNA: TGTGCCAGCAGTCAACTACGGGGTCCCCCTGAAAAACTGTTTTTT.

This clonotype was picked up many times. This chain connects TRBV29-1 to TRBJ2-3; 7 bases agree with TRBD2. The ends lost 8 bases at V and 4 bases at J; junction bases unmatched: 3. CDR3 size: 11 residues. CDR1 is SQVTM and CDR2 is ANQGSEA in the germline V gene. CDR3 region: CSSAGADTQYF. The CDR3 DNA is TGCAGCTCCGCGGGGGCAGATACGCAGTATTTT.

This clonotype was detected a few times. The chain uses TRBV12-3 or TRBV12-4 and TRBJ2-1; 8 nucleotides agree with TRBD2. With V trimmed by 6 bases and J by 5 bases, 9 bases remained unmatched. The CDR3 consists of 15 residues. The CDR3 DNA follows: TGTGCCAGCAGACAAACGGGGGGGCGTCACAATGAGCAGTTCTTC. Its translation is CASRQTGGRHNEQFF.

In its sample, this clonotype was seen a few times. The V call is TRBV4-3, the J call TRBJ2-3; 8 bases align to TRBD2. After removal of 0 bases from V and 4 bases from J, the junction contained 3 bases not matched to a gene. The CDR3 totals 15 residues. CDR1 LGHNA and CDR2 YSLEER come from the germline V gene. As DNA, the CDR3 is TGCGCCAGCAGCCAAGATCAGCGGGGGTCAGATACGCAGTATTTT. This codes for CASSQDQRGSDTQYF.

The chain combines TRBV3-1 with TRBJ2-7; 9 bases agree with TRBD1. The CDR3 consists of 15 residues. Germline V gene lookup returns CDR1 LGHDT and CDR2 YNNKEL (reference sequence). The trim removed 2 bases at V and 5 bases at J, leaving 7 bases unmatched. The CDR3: CASSQRRTGANEQYF. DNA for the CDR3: TGTGCCAGCAGCCAACGGAGGACAGGGGCGAACGAGCAGTACTTC.

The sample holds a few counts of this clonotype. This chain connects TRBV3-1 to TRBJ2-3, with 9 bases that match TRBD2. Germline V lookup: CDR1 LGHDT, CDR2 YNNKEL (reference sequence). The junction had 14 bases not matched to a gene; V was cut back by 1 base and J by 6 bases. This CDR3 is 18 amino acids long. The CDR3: CASSQVLSGGPKMDTQYF. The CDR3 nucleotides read TGTGCCAGCAGCCAAGTGCTTAGCGGGGGCCCCAAGATGGATACGCAGTATTTT.

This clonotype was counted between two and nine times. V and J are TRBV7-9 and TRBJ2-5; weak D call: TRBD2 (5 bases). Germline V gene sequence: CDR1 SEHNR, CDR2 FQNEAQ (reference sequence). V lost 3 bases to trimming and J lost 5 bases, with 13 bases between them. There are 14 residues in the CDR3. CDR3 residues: CASSFYGLLETQYF. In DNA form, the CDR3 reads TGTGCCAGCAGCTTCTATGGACTTCTCGAGACCCAGTACTTC. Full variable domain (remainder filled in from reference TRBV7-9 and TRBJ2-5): DTGVSQNPRHKITKRGQNVTFRCDPISEHNRLYWYRQTLGQGPEFLTYFQNEAQLEKSRLLSDRFSAERPKGSFSTLEIQRTEQGDSAMYLCASSFYGLLETQYFGPGTRLLVL.

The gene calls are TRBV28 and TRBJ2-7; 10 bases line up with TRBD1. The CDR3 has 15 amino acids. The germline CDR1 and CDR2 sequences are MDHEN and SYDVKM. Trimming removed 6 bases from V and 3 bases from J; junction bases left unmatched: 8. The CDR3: CASSPPGTGVYEQYF. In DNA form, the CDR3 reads TGTGCCAGCAGCCCGCCCGGGACAGGGGTCTACGAGCAGTACTTC.

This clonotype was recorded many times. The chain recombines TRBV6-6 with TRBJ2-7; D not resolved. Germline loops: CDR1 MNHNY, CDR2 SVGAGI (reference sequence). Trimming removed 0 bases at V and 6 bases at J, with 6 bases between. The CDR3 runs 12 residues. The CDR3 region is CASSYSFSEQYF. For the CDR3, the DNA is TGTGCCAGCAGTTACTCGTTCTCCGAGCAGTACTTC.

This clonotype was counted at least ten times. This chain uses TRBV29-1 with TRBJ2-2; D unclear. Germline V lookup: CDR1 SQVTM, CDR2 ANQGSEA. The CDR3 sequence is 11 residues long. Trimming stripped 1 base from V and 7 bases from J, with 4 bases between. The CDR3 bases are TGCAGCGTTGAAGGGTTCGGGGAGCTGTTTTTT. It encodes CSVEGFGELFF.

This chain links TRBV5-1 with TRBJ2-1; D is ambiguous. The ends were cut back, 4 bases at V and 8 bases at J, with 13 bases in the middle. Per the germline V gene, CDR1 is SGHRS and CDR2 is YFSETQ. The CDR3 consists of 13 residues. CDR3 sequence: CASSRVDTHEQFF. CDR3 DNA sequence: TGCGCCAGCAGCCGGGTGGATACGCATGAGCAGTTCTTC.

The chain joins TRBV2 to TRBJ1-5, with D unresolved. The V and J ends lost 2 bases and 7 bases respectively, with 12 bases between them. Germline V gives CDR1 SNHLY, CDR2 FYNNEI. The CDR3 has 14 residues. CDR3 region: CASSERVERQPQHF. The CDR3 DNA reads TGTGCCAGCAGTGAAAGGGTAGAACGACAGCCCCAGCATTTT.

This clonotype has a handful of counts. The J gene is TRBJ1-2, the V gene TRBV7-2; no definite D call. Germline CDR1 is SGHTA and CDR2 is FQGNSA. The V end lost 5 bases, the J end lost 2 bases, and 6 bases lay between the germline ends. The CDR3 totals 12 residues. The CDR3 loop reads CASSETNYGYTF. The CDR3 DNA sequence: TGTGCCAGCAGCGAAACAAACTATGGCTACACCTTC. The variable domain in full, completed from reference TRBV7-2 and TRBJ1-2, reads GAGVSQSPSNKVTEKGKDVELRCDPISGHTALYWYRQSLGQGLEFLIYFQGNSAPDKSGLPSDRFSAERTGGSVSTLTIQRTQQEDSAVYLCASSETNYGYTFGSGTRLTVV.